The rows below give T cell receptor beta chains drawn from one sample of a study of blood T cells in healthy people across ages. TCRdb re-analysed the 5' RACE reads in MiXCR, keeping a single row per CDR3 protein. The table lists about 970,000 distinct CDR3 sequences, just over 50% of them singletons, with about 20% in the top ten. Input material: blood. The receptors come from a woman aged 60 to 75 in good health. Both conserved end residues are part of each CDR3. A D gene is named only where the DNA matches it firmly. A clone size is listed for some rows: how often the clone was seen (once, few, many), or a class if it is expanded.

j_call clone_size v_call d_call cdr3_aa cdr3_nt
TRBJ2-7 . TRBV2 TRBD2 CASSGRSGISEQYF TGTGCCAGCAGTGGGCGTAGCGGGATTAGCGAGCAGTACTTC
TRBJ2-7 . TRBV20-1 . CSARAYQPMSSYEQYF TGCAGTGCTAGGGCGTATCAACCGATGAGCTCCTACGAGCAGTACTTC
TRBJ2-7 . TRBV10-3 . CATGKESNYEQYF TGTGCCACCGGTAAAGAGAGTAACTACGAGCAGTACTTC
TRBJ1-5 few TRBV7-8 . CASSVLGSNQPQHF TGTGCCAGCAGCGTTCTAGGGTCCAATCAGCCCCAGCATTTT
TRBJ2-3 . TRBV12-3/TRBV12-4 . CASSPGTLPGPDTQYF TGTGCCAGCAGTCCCGGGACTCTTCCTGGCCCAGATACGCAGTATTTT
TRBJ2-3 . TRBV2 TRBD2 CTSSLGLAGGPMRRDTQYF TGTACCAGCAGTCTGGGACTAGCGGGAGGGCCGATGCGGAGAGATACGCAGTATTTT
TRBJ1-5 few TRBV3-1 . CASSQARDQPQHF TGTGCCAGCAGCCAAGCTCGAGATCAGCCCCAGCATTTT
TRBJ2-5 few TRBV6-5 . CASSYLLGGGDKKTQYF TGTGCCAGCAGTTACCTACTGGGGGGAGGGGACAAGAAGACCCAGTACTTC
TRBJ2-5 few TRBV7-9 . CASSSRGEAETQYF TGTGCCAGCAGCTCCCGAGGGGAGGCGGAGACCCAGTACTTC
TRBJ2-7 few TRBV20-1 TRBD2 CSGEGLALGTVYEQYF TGCAGTGGGGAGGGACTAGCGTTGGGAACCGTCTACGAGCAGTACTTC
TRBJ2-1 . TRBV7-7 TRBD2 CASSRGLAGGRTYNEQFF TGTGCCAGCAGCCGCGGACTAGCGGGAGGAAGAACCTACAATGAGCAGTTCTTC
TRBJ1-4 . TRBV20-1 . CSASEGPGEKLFF TGCAGTGCTAGTGAAGGGCCAGGTGAAAAACTGTTTTTT
TRBJ2-6 few TRBV12-3/TRBV12-4 TRBD2 CASSLWAWGGTLDSGANVLTF TGTGCCAGCAGTTTATGGGCCTGGGGGGGAACGCTGGACTCTGGGGCCAACGTCCTGACTTTC
TRBJ2-5 . TRBV4-2 . CASSPTRGDLETQYF TGTGCCAGCAGCCCTACTAGGGGCGACCTTGAGACCCAGTACTTC
TRBJ2-3 many TRBV12-3/TRBV12-4 . CASQYTGGADTQYF TGTGCCAGCCAATATACAGGAGGCGCAGATACGCAGTATTTT
TRBJ1-1 once TRBV5-1 . CASILVDTEAFF TGCGCCAGCATCTTGGTCGACACTGAAGCTTTCTTT
TRBJ2-1 . TRBV6-5 . CASSYSREKGNEQFF TGTGCCAGCAGTTACTCGAGGGAGAAGGGCAATGAGCAGTTCTTC
TRBJ2-5 . TRBV4-1 . CASGQVLTGLGETQYF TGCGCCAGCGGCCAAGTCCTGACAGGACTTGGAGAGACCCAGTACTTC
TRBJ2-7 once TRBV11-2 . CASSLRGITYEQYF TGTGCCAGCAGCTTGCGGGGTATTACCTACGAGCAGTACTTC
TRBJ2-3 . TRBV5-1 . CASSLGMADTQYF TGCGCCAGCAGCCTTGGCATGGCAGATACGCAGTATTTT
TRBJ2-4 . TRBV29-1 . CSVEDGAKNIQYF TGCAGCGTTGAGGACGGAGCCAAAAACATTCAGTACTTC
TRBJ2-3 few TRBV12-3/TRBV12-4 . CASSLALVRAPDTQYF TGTGCCAGCAGTTTAGCCCTGGTCAGGGCCCCAGATACGCAGTATTTT